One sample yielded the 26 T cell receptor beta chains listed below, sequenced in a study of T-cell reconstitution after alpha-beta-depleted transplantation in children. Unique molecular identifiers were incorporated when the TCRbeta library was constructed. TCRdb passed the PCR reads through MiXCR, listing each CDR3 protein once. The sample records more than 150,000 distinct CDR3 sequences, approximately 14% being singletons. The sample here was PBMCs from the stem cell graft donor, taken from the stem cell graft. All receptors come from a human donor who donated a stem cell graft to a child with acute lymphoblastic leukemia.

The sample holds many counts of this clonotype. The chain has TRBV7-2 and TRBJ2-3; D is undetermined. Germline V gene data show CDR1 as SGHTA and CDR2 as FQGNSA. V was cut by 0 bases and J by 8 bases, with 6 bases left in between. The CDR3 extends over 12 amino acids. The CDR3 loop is CASSLAGFTQYF. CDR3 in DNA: TGTGCCAGCAGCTTAGCGGGATTTACGCAGTATTTT.

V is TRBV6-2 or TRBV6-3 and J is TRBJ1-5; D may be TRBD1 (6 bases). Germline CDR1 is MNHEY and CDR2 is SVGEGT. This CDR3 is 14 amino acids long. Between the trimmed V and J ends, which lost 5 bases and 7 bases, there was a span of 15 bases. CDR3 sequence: CASSPNRVRQPQHF. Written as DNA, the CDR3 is TGTGCCAGCAGTCCAAACAGGGTGCGGCAGCCCCAGCATTTT.

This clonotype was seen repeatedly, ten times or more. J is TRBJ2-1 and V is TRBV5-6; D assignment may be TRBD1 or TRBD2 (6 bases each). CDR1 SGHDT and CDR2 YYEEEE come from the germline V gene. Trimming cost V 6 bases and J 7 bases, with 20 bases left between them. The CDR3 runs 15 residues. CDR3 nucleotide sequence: TGTGCCAGCACCGAGATCGGGGGCCTTAGGAATGAGCAGTTCTTC. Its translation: CASTEIGGLRNEQFF.

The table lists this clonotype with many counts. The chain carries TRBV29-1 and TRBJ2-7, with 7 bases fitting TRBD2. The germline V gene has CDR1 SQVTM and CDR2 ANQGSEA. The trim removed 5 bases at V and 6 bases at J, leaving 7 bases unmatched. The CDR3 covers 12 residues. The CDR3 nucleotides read TGCAGCGTTCTAACCTTAGCGGGCGAGCAGTACTTC. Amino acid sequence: CSVLTLAGEQYF.

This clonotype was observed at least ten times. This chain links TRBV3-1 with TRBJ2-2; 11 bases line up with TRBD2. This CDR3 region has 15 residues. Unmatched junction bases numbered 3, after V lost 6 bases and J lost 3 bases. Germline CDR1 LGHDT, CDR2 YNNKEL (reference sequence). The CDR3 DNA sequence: TGTGCCAGCAGTCGACTAGCGGGACACACCGGGGAGCTGTTTTTT. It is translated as CASSRLAGHTGELFF.

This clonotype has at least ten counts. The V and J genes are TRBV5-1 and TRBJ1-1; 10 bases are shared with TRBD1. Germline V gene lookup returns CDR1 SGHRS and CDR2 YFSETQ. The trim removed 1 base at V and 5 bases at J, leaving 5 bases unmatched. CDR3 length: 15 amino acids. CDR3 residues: CASSLSTGGRTEAFF. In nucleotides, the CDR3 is TGCGCCAGCAGCTTGTCGACAGGGGGCCGGACTGAAGCTTTCTTT.

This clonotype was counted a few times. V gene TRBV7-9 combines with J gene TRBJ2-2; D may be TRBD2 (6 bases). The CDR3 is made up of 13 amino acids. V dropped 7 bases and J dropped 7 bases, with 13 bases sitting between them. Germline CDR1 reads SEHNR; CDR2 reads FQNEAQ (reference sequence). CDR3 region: CASTHGGNGELFF. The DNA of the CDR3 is TGTGCCAGCACTCACGGAGGGAACGGGGAGCTGTTTTTT.

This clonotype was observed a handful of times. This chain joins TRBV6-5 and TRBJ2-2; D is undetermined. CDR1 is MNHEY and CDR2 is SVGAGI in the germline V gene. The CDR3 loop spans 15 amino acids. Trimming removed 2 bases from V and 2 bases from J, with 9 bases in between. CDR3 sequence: CASSYDGRNTGELFF. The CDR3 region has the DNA TGTGCCAGCAGTTACGACGGTAGAAACACCGGGGAGCTGTTTTTT.

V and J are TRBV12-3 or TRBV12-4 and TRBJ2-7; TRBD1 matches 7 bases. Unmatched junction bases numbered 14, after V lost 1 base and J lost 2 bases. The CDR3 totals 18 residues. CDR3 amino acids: CASSLDPQGPQLTYEQYF. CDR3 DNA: TGTGCCAGCAGTTTAGATCCACAGGGGCCGCAACTCACCTACGAGCAGTACTTC.

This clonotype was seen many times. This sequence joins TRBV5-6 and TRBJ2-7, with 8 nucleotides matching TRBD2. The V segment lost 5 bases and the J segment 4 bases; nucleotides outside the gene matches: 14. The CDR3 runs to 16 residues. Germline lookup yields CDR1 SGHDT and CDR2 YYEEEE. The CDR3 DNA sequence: TGTGCCAGCAGTTATAACGGACTAGCCCCGGCGTACGAGCAGTACTTC. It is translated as CASSYNGLAPAYEQYF.

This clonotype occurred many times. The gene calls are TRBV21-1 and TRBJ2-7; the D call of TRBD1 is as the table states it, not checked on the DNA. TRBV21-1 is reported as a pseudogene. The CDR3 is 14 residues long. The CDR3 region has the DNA TGTGCCAGCAGACCACAGGGGCTTGGGGGCGAGCAGTACTTC. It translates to CASRPQGLGGEQYF.

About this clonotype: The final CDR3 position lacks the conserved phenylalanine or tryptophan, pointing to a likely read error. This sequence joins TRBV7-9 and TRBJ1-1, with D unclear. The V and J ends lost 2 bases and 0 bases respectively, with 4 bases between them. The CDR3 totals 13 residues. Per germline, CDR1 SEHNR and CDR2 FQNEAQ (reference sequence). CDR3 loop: CASSLTLNTEAFL. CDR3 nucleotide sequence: TGTGCCAGCAGCTTAACACTGAACACTGAAGCTTTCTTG.

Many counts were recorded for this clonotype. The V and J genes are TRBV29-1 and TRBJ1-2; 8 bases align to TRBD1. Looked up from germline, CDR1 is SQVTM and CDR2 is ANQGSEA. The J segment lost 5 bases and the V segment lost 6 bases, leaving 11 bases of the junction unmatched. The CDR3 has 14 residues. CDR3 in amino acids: CSVQPLDRVYGYTF. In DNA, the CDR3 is TGCAGCGTCCAACCCCTGGACAGGGTATATGGCTACACCTTC. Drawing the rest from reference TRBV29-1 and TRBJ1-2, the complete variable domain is SAVISQKPSRDICQRGTSLTIQCQVDSQVTMMFWYRQQPGQSLTLIATANQGSEATYESGFVIDKFPISRPNLTFSTLTVSNMSPEDSSIYLCSVQPLDRVYGYTFGSGTRLTVV.

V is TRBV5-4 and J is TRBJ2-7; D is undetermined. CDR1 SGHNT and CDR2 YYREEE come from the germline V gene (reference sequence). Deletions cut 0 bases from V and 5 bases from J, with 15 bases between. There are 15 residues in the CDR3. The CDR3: CASSLAIGRGHEQYF. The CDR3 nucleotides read TGTGCCAGCAGCTTGGCCATCGGGCGAGGCCACGAGCAGTACTTC. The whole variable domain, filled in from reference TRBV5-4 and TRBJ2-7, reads ETGVTQSPTHLIKTRGQQVTLRCSSQSGHNTVSWYQQALGQGPQFIFQYYREEENGRGNFPPRFSGLQFPNYSSELNVNALELDDSALYLCASSLAIGRGHEQYFGPGTRLTVT.

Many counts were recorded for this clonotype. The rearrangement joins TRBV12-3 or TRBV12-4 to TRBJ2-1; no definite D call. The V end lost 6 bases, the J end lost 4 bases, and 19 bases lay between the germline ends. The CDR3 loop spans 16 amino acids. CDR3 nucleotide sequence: TGTGCCAGCAGCGCTAACCACAGAGGCAATTACAATGAGCAGTTCTTC. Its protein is CASSANHRGNYNEQFF.

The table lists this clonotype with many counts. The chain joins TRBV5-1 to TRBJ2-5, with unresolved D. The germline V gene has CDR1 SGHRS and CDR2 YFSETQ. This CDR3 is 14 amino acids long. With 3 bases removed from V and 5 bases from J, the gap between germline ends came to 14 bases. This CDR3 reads CASSSGSHGETQYF. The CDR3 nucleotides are TGCGCCAGCAGCTCCGGTTCCCATGGGGAGACCCAGTACTTC. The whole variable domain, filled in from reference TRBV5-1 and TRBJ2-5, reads KAGVTQTPRYLIKTRGQQVTLSCSPISGHRSVSWYQQTPGQGLQFLFEYFSETQRNKGNFPGRFSGRQFSNSRSEMNVSTLELGDSALYLCASSSGSHGETQYFGPGTRLLVL.

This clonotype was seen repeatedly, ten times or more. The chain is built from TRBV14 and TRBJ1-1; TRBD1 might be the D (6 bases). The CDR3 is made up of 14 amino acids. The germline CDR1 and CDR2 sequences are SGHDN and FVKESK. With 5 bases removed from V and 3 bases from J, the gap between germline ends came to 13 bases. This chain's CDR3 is CASSTQGQDTEAFF. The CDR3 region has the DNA TGTGCCAGCAGCACACAGGGCCAGGACACTGAAGCTTTCTTT.

CDR3 coding DNA: TGTGCCAGCAGCGGAAAACAGGGAATCGGCAATGAGCAGTTCTTC. It codes for CASSGKQGIGNEQFF. The chain has TRBV6-1 and TRBJ2-1, with a possible D match to TRBD1 (6 bases). Germline V gene lookup returns CDR1 MNHNS and CDR2 SASEGT. V shed 6 bases and J shed 6 bases, with 18 bases lying between them. The CDR3 spans 15 residues.

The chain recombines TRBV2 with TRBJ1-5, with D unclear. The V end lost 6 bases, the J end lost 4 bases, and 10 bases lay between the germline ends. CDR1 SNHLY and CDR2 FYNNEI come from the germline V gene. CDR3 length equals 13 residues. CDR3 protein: CASRYKDNQPQHF. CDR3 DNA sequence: TGTGCCAGCAGGTACAAAGATAATCAGCCCCAGCATTTT.

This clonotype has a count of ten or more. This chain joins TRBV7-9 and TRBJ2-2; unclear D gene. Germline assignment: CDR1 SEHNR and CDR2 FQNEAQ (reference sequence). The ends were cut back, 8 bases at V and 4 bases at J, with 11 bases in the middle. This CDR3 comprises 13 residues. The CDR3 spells CASALLGTGELFF. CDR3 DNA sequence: TGTGCCAGCGCCCTGCTGGGCACCGGGGAGCTGTTTTTT.

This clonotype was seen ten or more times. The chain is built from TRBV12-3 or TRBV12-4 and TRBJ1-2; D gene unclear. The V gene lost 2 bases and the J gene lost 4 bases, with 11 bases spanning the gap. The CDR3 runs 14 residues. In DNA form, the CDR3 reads TGTGCCAGCAGTTTAAGCGTGGGGATCTATGGCTACACCTTC. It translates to CASSLSVGIYGYTF.

The DNA for the CDR3 is TGTGCCAGCAGCCAAGTGGAGCGGGCCAACACCGGGGAGCTGTTTTTT. Translation gives CASSQVERANTGELFF. This chain connects TRBV4-2 to TRBJ2-2; perhaps TRBD2 as D (6 bases). Between the trimmed V and J ends, which lost 1 base and 2 bases, there was a span of 11 bases. This CDR3 comprises 16 residues. The germline CDR1 and CDR2 sequences are LGHNA and YNFKEQ.

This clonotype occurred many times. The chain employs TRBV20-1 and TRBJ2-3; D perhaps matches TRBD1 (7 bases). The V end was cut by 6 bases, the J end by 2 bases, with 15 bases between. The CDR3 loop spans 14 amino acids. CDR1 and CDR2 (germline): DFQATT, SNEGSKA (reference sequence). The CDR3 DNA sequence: TGCAGTGCGCCCAGGGGGAGGCCCACAGATACGCAGTATTTT. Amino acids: CSAPRGRPTDTQYF.

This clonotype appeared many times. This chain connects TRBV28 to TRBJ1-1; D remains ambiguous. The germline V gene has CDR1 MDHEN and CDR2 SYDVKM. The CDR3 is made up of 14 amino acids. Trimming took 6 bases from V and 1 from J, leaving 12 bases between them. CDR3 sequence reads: CASSYFQENTEAFF. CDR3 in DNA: TGTGCCAGCAGCTACTTTCAGGAGAACACTGAAGCTTTCTTT.

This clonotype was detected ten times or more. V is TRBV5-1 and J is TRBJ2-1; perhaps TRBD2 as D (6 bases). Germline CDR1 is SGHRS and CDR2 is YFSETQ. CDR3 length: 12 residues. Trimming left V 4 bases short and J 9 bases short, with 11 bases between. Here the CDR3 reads CASSPGDSEQFF. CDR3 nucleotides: TGCGCCAGCAGCCCGGGAGATAGTGAGCAGTTCTTC.

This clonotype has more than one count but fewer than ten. CDR3 nucleotide sequence: TGTGCCAGCAGCCTTTCGAGTTTTCAGCGTTCACCCCTCCACTTT. The encoded protein is CASSLSSFQRSPLHF. The J gene is TRBJ1-6, the V gene TRBV7-9; no definite D call. Deletions cut 5 bases from V and 9 bases from J, with 17 bases between. Germline values: CDR1 SEHNR, CDR2 FQNEAQ (reference sequence). This CDR3 is 15 amino acids long.